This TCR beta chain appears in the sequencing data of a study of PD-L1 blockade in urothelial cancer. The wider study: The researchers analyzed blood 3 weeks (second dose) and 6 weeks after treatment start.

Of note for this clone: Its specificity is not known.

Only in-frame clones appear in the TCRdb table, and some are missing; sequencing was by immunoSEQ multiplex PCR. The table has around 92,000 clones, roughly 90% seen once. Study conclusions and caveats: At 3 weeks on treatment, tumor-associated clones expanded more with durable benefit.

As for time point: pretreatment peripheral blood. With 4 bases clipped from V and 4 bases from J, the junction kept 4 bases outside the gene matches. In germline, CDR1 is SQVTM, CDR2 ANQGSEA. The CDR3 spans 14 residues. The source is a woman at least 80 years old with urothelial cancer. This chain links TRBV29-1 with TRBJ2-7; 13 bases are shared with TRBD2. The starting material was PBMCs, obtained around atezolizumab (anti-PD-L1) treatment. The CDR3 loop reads CSVGGTSGAYEQYF. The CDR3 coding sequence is TGCAGCGTTGGGGGGACTAGCGGGGCATACGAGCAGTACTTC.